This TCR beta chain was retrieved from a study of neurological immune-mediated disorders. Unsorted libraries were prepared from 2 million PBMCs that had been stored at -80 C. The study, taken as a whole, reports: Private repertoires in all groups were suggested, as expanded clones shared no CDR3 amino acid sequences across subjects.

This clonotype was observed many times. Its antigen remains unknown. The authors made cDNA by 5'RACE with 10-nucleotide random UMIs. TCRdb reprocessed the 5' RACE reads via MiXCR and lists one record per CDR3 protein. The table records tens of thousands of distinct CDR3 sequences, around 4.5% of them present only once. This receptor was identified in a man aged 18 to 29 in good health. Sequenced: PBMCs.

The CDR3 protein is CASRDRPYEQYF. The CDR3 nucleotides are TGTGCCAGCAGGGACCGACCCTACGAGCAGTACTTC. The J gene is TRBJ2-7, the V gene TRBV6-2 or TRBV6-3; no definite D call. Germline CDR1 is MNHEY and CDR2 is SVGEGT. Trimming pared 6 bases from V and 2 bases from J, leaving 8 bases between. This CDR3 contains 12 residues.